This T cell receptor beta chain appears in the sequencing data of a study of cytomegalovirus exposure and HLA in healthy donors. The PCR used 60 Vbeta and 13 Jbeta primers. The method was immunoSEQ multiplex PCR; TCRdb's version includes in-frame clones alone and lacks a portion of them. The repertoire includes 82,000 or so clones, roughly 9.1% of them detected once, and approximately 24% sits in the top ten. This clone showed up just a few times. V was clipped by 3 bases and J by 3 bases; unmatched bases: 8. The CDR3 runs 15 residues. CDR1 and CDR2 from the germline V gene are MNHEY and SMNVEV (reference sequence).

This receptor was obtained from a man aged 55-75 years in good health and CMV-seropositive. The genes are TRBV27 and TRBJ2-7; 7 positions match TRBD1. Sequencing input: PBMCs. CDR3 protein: CASSLEYRGGYEQYF. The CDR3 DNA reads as TGTGCCAGCAGTTTGGAGTACAGGGGCGGCTACGAGCAGTACTTC.